These 14 T cell receptor beta chains came from one sample sequenced in a study of cytomegalovirus exposure and HLA in healthy donors. Primers included in the PCR were 60 Vbeta and 13 Jbeta primers. Profiled with immunoSEQ multiplex PCR; TCRdb holds only in-frame clones, not every one. The data hold 180,000 or so clones, with more than 75% observed a single time. Sequenced material: PBMCs. The receptor source for this set is a man between 35 and 55 years old in good health and CMV-seronegative.

V and J are TRBV28 and TRBJ1-2; D not certain. The V end was cut by 3 bases, the J end by 7 bases, with 9 bases between. Germline-derived CDR1 and CDR2 are MDHEN and SYDVKM. The CDR3 runs 12 residues. The CDR3 reads CASSLRSLGYTF. CDR3 nucleotide sequence: TGTGCCAGCAGTTTGCGGAGCCTTGGCTACACCTTC.

The chain is built from TRBV28 and TRBJ2-7, with TRBD1 matching 7 bases. CDR3 size: 13 residues. Germline lookup yields CDR1 MDHEN and CDR2 SYDVKM. V was clipped by 7 bases and J by 13 bases; unmatched bases: 16. The CDR3 protein is CASTTGAPTATYF. In nucleotides, the CDR3 is TGTGCCAGCACCACAGGGGCCCCGACAGCCACTTACTTC.

The chain has TRBV4-2 and TRBJ1-3; 8 bases match TRBD1. V trimming: 4 bases; J trimming: 2 bases; junction bases outside the gene matches: 7. The CDR3 contains 16 residues. CDR1 and CDR2 (germline): LGHNA, YNFKEQ. The CDR3 DNA reads as TGTGCCAGCAGCCCCAATGACAGGGGCACTGGAAACACCATATATTTT. It yields the protein CASSPNDRGTGNTIYF.

The chain is built from TRBV6-5 and TRBJ2-7; a weak D match, TRBD2 (5 bases). Trimming shortened V by 2 bases and J by 7 bases, and 9 bases separated the two germline ends. Germline loops: CDR1 MNHEY, CDR2 SVGAGI. This CDR3 has 12 amino acids. The CDR3 loop is CASSYRGLEQYF. The CDR3 DNA reads as TGTGCCAGCAGTTACCGAGGGCTAGAGCAGTACTTC.

The chain links TRBV4-3 to TRBJ2-5; tentatively, D is TRBD2 (6 bases). The CDR3 has 14 residues. Deletions cut 4 bases from V and 5 bases from J, with 14 bases between. Germline V gives CDR1 LGHNA, CDR2 YSLEER. The CDR3 spells CASSPRRGRETQYF. CDR3 bases: TGCGCCAGCAGCCCCCGACGGGGGAGGGAGACCCAGTACTTC.

This clone appeared a single time. The CDR3, as DNA: TGTGCCAGCAGTCAGGTTGGAGGGGCAAACTATGGCTACACCTTC. Its protein product is CASSQVGGANYGYTF. The V call is TRBV5-5, the J call TRBJ1-2; a possible D gene is TRBD1 (5 bases). The CDR3 totals 15 residues. Germline CDR1 and CDR2: SGHKS and YYEKEE (reference sequence). V gave up 5 bases and J gave up 2 bases, with 16 bases separating them.

This sequence joins TRBV5-1 and TRBJ1-1; 7 nucleotides agree with TRBD1. Germline CDR1 and CDR2: SGHRS and YFSETQ. V was pared by 0 bases and J by 11 bases, with 7 bases of the junction left unmatched. The CDR3 is 13 amino acids. The CDR3 protein is CASSLVGGAEAFF. The CDR3 bases are TGCGCCAGCAGCTTGGTAGGGGGCGCCGAGGCTTTCTTT.

This chain's CDR3 is CASGGTPGKLFF. CDR3 DNA: TGTGCCAGCGGTGGGACACCCGGAAAACTGTTTTTT. J is TRBJ1-4 and V is TRBV28, with D possibly TRBD1 on 6 matching bases. Germline CDR1 and CDR2: MDHEN and SYDVKM. V was pared by 8 bases and J by 10 bases, with 14 bases between. The CDR3 sequence is 12 residues long. Using reference TRBV28 and TRBJ1-4 for the parts outside the CDR3, the full variable domain is DVKVTQSSRYLVKRTGEKVFLECVQDMDHENMFWYRQDPGLGLRLIYFSYDVKMKEKGDIPEGYSVSREKKERFSLILESASTNQTSMYLCASGGTPGKLFFGSGTQLSVL.

The chain joins TRBV18 to TRBJ2-7; 8 nucleotides align to TRBD1. The germline V gene encodes CDR1 KGHSH and CDR2 LQKENI. The CDR3 runs 16 residues. V was clipped by 6 bases and J by 4 bases; unmatched bases: 14. The CDR3 nucleotides read TGTGCCAGCTCCTACGGACAGGGTTTAAGAACTTACGAGCAGTACTTC. It specifies CASSYGQGLRTYEQYF.

The chain carries TRBV6-5 and TRBJ1-3; tentatively, D is TRBD1 (5 bases). The V end lost 5 bases, the J end lost 8 bases, and 13 bases lay between the germline ends. CDR3 size: 13 residues. Germline V gene sequence: CDR1 MNHEY, CDR2 SVGAGI. CDR3 nucleotide sequence: TGTGCCAGCAGTAAATCCAGGGTTGACACCATATATTTT. The encoded protein is CASSKSRVDTIYF.

The V gene is TRBV4-2, the J gene TRBJ2-7; D uncertain. The CDR3 covers 15 residues. CDR1 is LGHNA and CDR2 is YNFKEQ in the germline V gene. V lost 1 base and J lost 2, with 12 bases in between. In nucleotides, the CDR3 is TGTGCCAGCAGCCAAGTTGGGCAAATCACCTACGAGCAGTACTTC. Encoded protein: CASSQVGQITYEQYF.

The gene calls are TRBV5-4 and TRBJ1-2; D not certain. This CDR3 region has 14 residues. Germline loops: CDR1 SGHNT, CDR2 YYREEE (reference sequence). V was clipped by 4 bases and J by 4 bases, with 14 bases between them. The CDR3 loop reads CASSLGARSYGYTF. The CDR3 region has the DNA TGTGCCAGCAGCCTGGGAGCCCGATCCTATGGCTACACCTTC.

This clone was observed a handful of times. The chain recombines TRBV7-9 with TRBJ1-4; 8 bases fit TRBD1. After removal of 5 bases from V and 8 bases from J, the junction contained 4 bases not matched to a gene. The CDR3 is 13 amino acids. Germline CDR1 reads SEHNR; CDR2 reads FQNEAQ (reference sequence). In nucleotides, the CDR3 is TGTGCCAGCAGCCAGGGGGCAGGGGAAAAACTGTTTTTT. It specifies CASSQGAGEKLFF. Complete variable domain (other parts from reference TRBV7-9 and TRBJ1-4): DTGVSQNPRHKITKRGQNVTFRCDPISEHNRLYWYRQTLGQGPEFLTYFQNEAQLEKSRLLSDRFSAERPKGSFSTLEIQRTEQGDSAMYLCASSQGAGEKLFFGSGTQLSVL.

This clone was seen a few times. V is TRBV6-5 and J is TRBJ2-7; D is unresolved. Trimming removed 6 bases at V and 3 bases at J, with 9 bases between. Germline CDR1 MNHEY, CDR2 SVGAGI. The CDR3 runs 12 residues. The CDR3 sequence is CASSPRRYEQYF. In nucleotides, the CDR3 is TGTGCCAGCAGCCCTAGACGCTACGAGCAGTACTTC.